This record looks at one T cell receptor (beta chain) sequence and its context. This entry belongs to a study of blood T cell repertoires in COVID-19. As for the study in general: The origin of the acute and convalescent COVID-19 samples was the United States, Italy and Spain. In each case, the material was cDNA or gDNA derived from T cells, B-cell-depleted T cells, or PBMCs.

Sequencing was performed with immunoSEQ multiplex PCR; in TCRdb, only in-frame clones are kept and a portion is missing. The sample holds approximately 83,000 clones, 77% seen once. The sequence derives from a woman of 80 years or more with acute or convalescent COVID-19. What was sequenced was peripheral blood.

This CDR3 is CASSLWGPYEQYF. CDR3 in DNA: TGTGCCAGCAGTTTGTGGGGGCCCTACGAGCAGTACTTC. The rearrangement uses TRBV27 and TRBJ2-7, with a weak D call TRBD1 (6 bases). The length of the CDR3 is 13 residues. Germline-derived CDR1 and CDR2 are MNHEY and SMNVEV (reference sequence). V lost 3 bases to trimming and J lost 2 bases, with 8 bases between them.